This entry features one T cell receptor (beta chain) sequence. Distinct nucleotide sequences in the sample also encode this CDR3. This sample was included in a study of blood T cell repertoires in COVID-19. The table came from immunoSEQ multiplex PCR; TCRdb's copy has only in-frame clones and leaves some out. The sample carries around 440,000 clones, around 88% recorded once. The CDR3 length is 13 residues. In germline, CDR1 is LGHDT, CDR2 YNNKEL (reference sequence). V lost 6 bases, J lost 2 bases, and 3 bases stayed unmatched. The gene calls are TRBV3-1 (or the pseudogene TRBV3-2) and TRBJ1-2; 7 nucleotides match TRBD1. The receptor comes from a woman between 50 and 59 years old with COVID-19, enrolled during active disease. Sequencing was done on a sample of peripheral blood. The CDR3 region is CASSLGQNYGYTF. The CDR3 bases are TGTGCCAGCAGTCTGGGACAGAACTATGGCTACACCTTC.